This entry lists 5 T cell receptor beta chains sequenced from one sample in a study of immune evolution from preneoplasia to lung adenocarcinoma. Here immunoSEQ multiplex PCR was the method, and the copy in TCRdb shows in-frame clones only, minus some. The data hold approximately 7,000 clones, with over 60% observed a single time. The sequenced material came from FFPE invasive lung adenocarcinoma tissue. These receptors all stem from a middle-aged person with lung adenocarcinoma.

This clone was detected only a few times. The chain combines TRBV7-2 with TRBJ1-1, with 8 bases fitting TRBD1. The CDR3 has 14 amino acids. Trimming removed 6 bases from V and 5 bases from J; junction bases left unmatched: 8. Germline V gene lookup returns CDR1 SGHTA and CDR2 FQGNSA. CDR3 sequence reads: CASRKQGGGTEAFF. The CDR3 region has the DNA TGTGCCAGCAGAAAACAGGGGGGTGGAACTGAAGCTTTCTTT.

The chain has TRBV28 and TRBJ2-7, with 10 bases matching TRBD2. CDR1 MDHEN and CDR2 SYDVKM come from the germline V gene. J gave up 5 bases and V 2 bases, and 9 bases lay outside the gene matches. CDR3 length: 16 residues. CDR3 nucleotides: TGTGCCAGCAGTTTAGTAGCGGGAGGATTCTTGAACGAGCAGTACTTC. Amino acids: CASSLVAGGFLNEQYF.

The V gene is TRBV25-1, the J gene TRBJ1-3; D possibly corresponds to TRBD1 (6 bases). CDR3 length: 13 amino acids. Trimming shortened V by 8 bases and J by 4 bases, and 12 bases separated the two germline ends. Germline V gene sequence: CDR1 MGHDK, CDR2 SYGVNS. CDR3 amino acids: CASLQGGGNTIYF. In DNA form, the CDR3 reads TGTGCCAGCCTACAGGGTGGAGGAAACACCATATATTTT.

This chain joins TRBV19 and TRBJ2-1; D gene ambiguous. CDR3 length: 13 residues. The germline V gene encodes CDR1 LNHDA and CDR2 SQIVND (reference sequence). The ends were cut back, 7 bases at V and 1 base at J, with 8 bases in the middle. The CDR3 reads CASNGRSYNEQFF. The CDR3 coding sequence is TGTGCCAGTAATGGCCGATCCTACAATGAGCAGTTCTTC.

The V and J genes are TRBV11-2 and TRBJ2-4; TRBD1 is a possible D gene (6 bases). Germline CDR1 SGHAT, CDR2 FQNNGV. The germline V and J ends were trimmed by 5 bases and 7 bases, with 12 bases remaining between them. This CDR3 is built from 13 residues. Here the CDR3 DNA reads TGTGCCAGCAGCACACAGGGTACTAACATTCAGTACTTC. Encoded protein: CASSTQGTNIQYF.